Below, 2 T cell receptor beta chains from the same sample are listed, as sequenced in a study of T cell changes during pregnancy in multiple sclerosis. The method was immunoSEQ multiplex PCR; TCRdb's version includes in-frame clones alone and lacks a portion of them. The data contain tens of thousands of clones, 90% to 95% of them singletons. Sequenced here: peripheral blood, sampled in the third trimester of pregnancy. The source of these receptors is a female donor with multiple sclerosis, enrolled in a pregnancy study.

The chain joins TRBV9 to TRBJ2-4, with 7 bases that match TRBD2. The V gene's germline CDR1 is SGDLS and CDR2 YYNGEE. The CDR3 consists of 14 residues. V gave up 4 bases and J gave up 8 bases; unmatched junction bases: 9. The CDR3 protein is CASSPVGRDHIQYF. The CDR3 nucleotides read TGTGCCAGCAGCCCCGTGGGGAGGGACCACATTCAGTACTTC.

This sequence joins TRBV19 and TRBJ2-1; 10 bases match TRBD2. Germline lookup yields CDR1 LNHDA and CDR2 SQIVND (reference sequence). This CDR3 region has 15 residues. V lost 1 base and J lost 6; bases outside the gene matches: 3. The CDR3 region has the DNA TGTGCCAGTAGTATAGGGACTAGCGGCCTCAATGAGCAGTTCTTC. Its translation is CASSIGTSGLNEQFF.